The source of this TCR beta chain is a study of blood T cell repertoires in COVID-19. Overall study: Sources were T cells, B-cell-depleted T cells, or PBMCs; the material itself was cDNA or gDNA.

In the original processing: Amplified reference gene primers provided the basis for estimating nucleated cell counts. Assay: immunoSEQ multiplex PCR; the TCRdb copy retains only in-frame clones and omits some. V and J calls and clone size are given by that table; D and trimming were obtained from the DNA. The profile covers roughly 120,000 clones, with approximately 90% appearing a single time and about 2% taken by the ten largest. Enrollment of patients from Seattle took place during active infection, with longitudinal follow-up. CDR1 is SGDLS and CDR2 is YYNGEE in the germline V gene. Trimming removed 0 bases at V and 5 bases at J, with 12 bases between. This CDR3 has 14 amino acids.

This chain uses TRBV9 with TRBJ2-7; D is ambiguous. Input material: peripheral blood. The TCR sequence derives from a man between 50 and 59 years old with COVID-19, enrolled during active disease. The CDR3 here is CASSVGFPPHEQYF. In DNA, the CDR3 is TGTGCCAGCAGCGTAGGTTTTCCCCCTCACGAGCAGTACTTC.